Below, 12 T cell receptor beta chains from the same sample are listed, as sequenced in a study of blood T cell repertoires in COVID-19. Profiled with immunoSEQ multiplex PCR; TCRdb holds only in-frame clones, not every one. The table has 120,000 to 150,000 clones, 88% seen once; the top ten hold over 2%. What was sequenced was peripheral blood. These receptors were obtained from a human donor in a cohort sampled during active COVID-19.

This chain joins TRBV7-2 and TRBJ2-7; 8 bases agree with TRBD1. J lost 6 bases, V lost 7 bases, and 11 bases had no gene match. Germline V gene lookup returns CDR1 SGHTA and CDR2 FQGNSA. This CDR3 contains 14 residues. The CDR3 DNA reads as TGTGCCAGCACCCACCGGGACAGGTCTGGCGAGCAGTACTTC. This translates into CASTHRDRSGEQYF.

The chain uses TRBV7-2 and TRBJ2-3, with 7 bases aligning to TRBD2. The CDR3 is made up of 17 amino acids. In germline, CDR1 is SGHTA, CDR2 FQGNSA. With V trimmed by 3 bases and J by 0 bases, 9 bases remained unmatched. CDR3 loop: CASSFRASGFSTDTQYF. CDR3 DNA sequence: TGTGCCAGCAGCTTCCGGGCTAGCGGATTTAGCACAGATACGCAGTATTTT.

The chain uses TRBV5-5 and TRBJ1-1; D ambiguous. The germline CDR1 and CDR2 sequences are SGHKS and YYEKEE (reference sequence). Trimming removed 0 bases from V and 5 bases from J, with 14 bases in between. This CDR3 is built from 15 residues. In nucleotides, the CDR3 is TGTGCCAGCAGCTTGGTAGACCTCGGCGGGACTGAAGCTTTCTTT. It yields the protein CASSLVDLGGTEAFF. Full variable domain (missing parts from reference TRBV5-5 and TRBJ1-1): DAGVTQSPTHLIKTRGQQVTLRCSPISGHKSVSWYQQVLGQGPQFIFQYYEKEERGRGNFPDRFSARQFPNYSSELNVNALLLGDSALYLCASSLVDLGGTEAFFGQGTRLTVV.

V and J are TRBV19 and TRBJ1-6; unclear D gene. This CDR3 spans 17 amino acids. V was pared by 0 bases and J by 7 bases, with 16 bases between. The V gene's germline CDR1 is LNHDA and CDR2 SQIVND (reference sequence). CDR3: CASSIDYGEGSNSPLHF. CDR3 in DNA: TGTGCCAGTAGTATAGACTACGGCGAGGGAAGCAATTCACCCCTCCACTTT.

This chain joins TRBV2 and TRBJ2-7, with D possibly matching TRBD1 (5 bases). Between the trimmed V and J ends, which lost 5 bases and 1 base, there was a span of 18 bases. Germline V gene lookup returns CDR1 SNHLY and CDR2 FYNNEI. CDR3 size: 16 residues. Written as DNA, the CDR3 is TGTGCCAGCAGTCGTATATTAAGGGGTCAGTCCTACGAGCAGTACTTC. Amino acids: CASSRILRGQSYEQYF.

This clone was seen a single time. This chain uses TRBV9 with TRBJ2-7; possibly TRBD1 for D (5 bases). CDR1 SGDLS and CDR2 YYNGEE come from the germline V gene. V shed 0 bases and J shed 3 bases, with 10 bases lying between them. The CDR3 consists of 14 residues. The CDR3 loop reads CASSVESQGYEQYF. CDR3 sequence (DNA): TGTGCCAGCAGCGTAGAGTCGCAGGGCTACGAGCAGTACTTC. Using reference TRBV9 and TRBJ2-7 for the parts outside the CDR3, the full variable domain is DSGVTQTPKHLITATGQRVTLRCSPRSGDLSVYWYQQSLDQGLQFLIQYYNGEERAKGNILERFSAQQFPDLHSELNLSSLELGDSALYFCASSVESQGYEQYFGPGTRLTVT.

J is TRBJ2-3 and V is TRBV4-3, with 11 bases matching TRBD2. The CDR3 consists of 19 residues. The J segment lost 6 bases and the V segment lost 4 bases, leaving 18 bases of the junction unmatched. The germline gives CDR1 LGHNA, CDR2 YSLEER. The DNA of the CDR3 is TGCGCCAGCAGCCGTGAACCAGGCTTTAGCGGGGGGGCCTCGGATACGCAGTATTTT. Its protein product is CASSREPGFSGGASDTQYF.

This rearrangement joins TRBV27 to TRBJ1-5, with TRBD1 matching 8 bases. J gave up 2 bases and V 1 base, and 10 bases lay outside the gene matches. CDR1 MNHEY and CDR2 SMNVEV come from the germline V gene (reference sequence). CDR3 size: 18 residues. CDR3 in amino acids: CASSLWATGDGRNQPQHF. The CDR3 DNA follows: TGTGCCAGCAGTTTATGGGCGACAGGGGATGGGCGCAATCAGCCCCAGCATTTT.

V and J are TRBV27 and TRBJ2-2, with a possible D match to TRBD2 (5 bases). Germline assignment: CDR1 MNHEY and CDR2 SMNVEV (reference sequence). The V gene lost 3 bases and the J gene lost 0 bases, with 11 bases spanning the gap. The CDR3 spans 16 residues. CDR3 DNA: TGTGCCAGCAGTTTCGGTGCCGGGACGAACACCGGGGAGCTGTTTTTT. Protein: CASSFGAGTNTGELFF.

The chain uses TRBV7-2 and TRBJ2-7; 7 nucleotides line up with TRBD1. Losses at the gene ends were 2 bases for V and 2 bases for J; bases not matched to a gene: 6. CDR3 length equals 15 residues. From germline, CDR1 is SGHTA and CDR2 FQGNSA. The DNA for the CDR3 is TGTGCCAGCAGCTTAACCGGGACAGAGACCTACGAGCAGTACTTC. The encoded protein is CASSLTGTETYEQYF.

CDR3 sequence reads: CASSEQGDEKLFF. CDR3 DNA: TGTGCCAGCAGTGAGCAGGGGGATGAAAAACTGTTTTTT. This chain connects TRBV2 to TRBJ1-4, with TRBD1 matching 7 bases. CDR3 length: 13 residues. The germline V gene has CDR1 SNHLY and CDR2 FYNNEI. The trim removed 3 bases at V and 6 bases at J, leaving 1 base unmatched.

V usage is TRBV5-1 and J usage is TRBJ2-3, with 7 positions matching TRBD1. The germline V gene has CDR1 SGHRS and CDR2 YFSETQ. CDR3 length: 14 amino acids. Germline trimming cut 4 bases from V and 2 bases from J; bases unmatched to any gene: 4. The CDR3, as DNA: TGCGCCAGCAGCGCAACAGGGGCCACAGATACGCAGTATTTT. Translation gives CASSATGATDTQYF.